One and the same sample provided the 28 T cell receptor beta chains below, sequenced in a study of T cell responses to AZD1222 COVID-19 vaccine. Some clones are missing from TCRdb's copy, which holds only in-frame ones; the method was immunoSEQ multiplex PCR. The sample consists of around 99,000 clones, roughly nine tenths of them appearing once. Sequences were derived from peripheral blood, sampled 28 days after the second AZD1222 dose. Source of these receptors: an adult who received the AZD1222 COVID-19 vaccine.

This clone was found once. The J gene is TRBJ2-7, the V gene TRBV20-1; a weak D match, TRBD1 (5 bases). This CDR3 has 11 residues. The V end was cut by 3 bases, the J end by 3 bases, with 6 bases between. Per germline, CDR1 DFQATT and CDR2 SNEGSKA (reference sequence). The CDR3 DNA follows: TGCAGTGCTAGGGACAACTACGAGCAGTACTTC. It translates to CSARDNYEQYF.

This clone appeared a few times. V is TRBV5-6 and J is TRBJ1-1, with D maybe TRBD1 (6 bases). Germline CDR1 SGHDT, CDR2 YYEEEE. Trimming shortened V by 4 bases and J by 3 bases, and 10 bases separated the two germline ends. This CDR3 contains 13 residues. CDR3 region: CASSGRGYTEAFF. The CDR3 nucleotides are TGTGCCAGCAGCGGCAGGGGTTACACTGAAGCTTTCTTT.

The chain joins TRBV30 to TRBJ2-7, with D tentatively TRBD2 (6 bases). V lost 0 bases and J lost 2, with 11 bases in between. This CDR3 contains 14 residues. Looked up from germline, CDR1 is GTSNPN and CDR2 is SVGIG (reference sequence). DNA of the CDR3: TGTGCCTGGAGTGTATCCAGGACTACCTACGAGCAGTACTTC. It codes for CAWSVSRTTYEQYF.

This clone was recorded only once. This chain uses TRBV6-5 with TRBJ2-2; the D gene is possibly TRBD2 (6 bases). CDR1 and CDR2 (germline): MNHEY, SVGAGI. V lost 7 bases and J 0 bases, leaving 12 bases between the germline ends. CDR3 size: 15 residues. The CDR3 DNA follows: TGTGCCAGCAACTCTGGCGGGACGAACACCGGGGAGCTGTTTTTT. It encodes CASNSGGTNTGELFF.

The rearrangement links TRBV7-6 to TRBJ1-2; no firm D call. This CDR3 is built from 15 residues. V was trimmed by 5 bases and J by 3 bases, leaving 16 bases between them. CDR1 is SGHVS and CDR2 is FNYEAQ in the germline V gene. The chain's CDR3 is CASSPSNLGDYGYTF. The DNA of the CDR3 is TGTGCCAGCAGCCCCTCCAATCTGGGTGACTATGGCTACACCTTC. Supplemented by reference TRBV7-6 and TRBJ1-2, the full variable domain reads GAGVSQSPRYKVTKRGQDVALRCDPISGHVSLYWYRQALGQGPEFLTYFNYEAQQDKSGLPNDRFSAERPEGSISTLTIQRTEQRDSAMYRCASSPSNLGDYGYTFGSGTRLTVV.

The CDR3 region is CASSSQEAGNTIYF. As DNA, the CDR3 is TGTGCCAGCTCATCACAGGAGGCCGGAAACACCATATATTTT. The V call is TRBV18, the J call TRBJ1-3, with D perhaps TRBD1 (5 bases). The CDR3 is 14 amino acids. Trimming removed 5 bases from V and 4 bases from J, with 12 bases in between. Germline V gene data show CDR1 as KGHSH and CDR2 as LQKENI.

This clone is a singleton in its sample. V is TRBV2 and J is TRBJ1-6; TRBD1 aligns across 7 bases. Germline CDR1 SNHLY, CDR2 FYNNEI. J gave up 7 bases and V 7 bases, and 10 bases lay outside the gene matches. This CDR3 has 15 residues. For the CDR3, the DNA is TGTGCCAGCACCTCCGAGGGGGCGCGGAATTCACCCCTCCACTTT. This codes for CASTSEGARNSPLHF.

The CDR3 bases are TGTGCCAGTAGTAGAGACCGGGACAGCTATGGCTACACCTTC. Its protein is CASSRDRDSYGYTF. The chain uses TRBV19 and TRBJ1-2; 7 bases map to TRBD1. CDR3 length: 14 residues. Germline values: CDR1 LNHDA, CDR2 SQIVND (reference sequence). The V gene end was trimmed by 4 bases and the J gene end by 4 bases; junction bases not matched to a gene: 6.

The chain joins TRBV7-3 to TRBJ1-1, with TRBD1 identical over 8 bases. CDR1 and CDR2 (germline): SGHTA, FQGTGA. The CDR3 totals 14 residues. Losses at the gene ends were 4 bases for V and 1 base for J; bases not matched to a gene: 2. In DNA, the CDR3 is TGTGCCAGCAGCTCCGGGACAGGGAACACTGAAGCTTTCTTT. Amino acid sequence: CASSSGTGNTEAFF.

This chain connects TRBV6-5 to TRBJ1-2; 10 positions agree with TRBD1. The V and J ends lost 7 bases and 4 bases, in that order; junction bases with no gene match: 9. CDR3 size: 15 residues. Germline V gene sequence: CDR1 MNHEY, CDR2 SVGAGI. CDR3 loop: CASKPETGGIYGYTF. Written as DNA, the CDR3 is TGTGCCAGCAAACCCGAGACAGGGGGCATCTATGGCTACACCTTC.

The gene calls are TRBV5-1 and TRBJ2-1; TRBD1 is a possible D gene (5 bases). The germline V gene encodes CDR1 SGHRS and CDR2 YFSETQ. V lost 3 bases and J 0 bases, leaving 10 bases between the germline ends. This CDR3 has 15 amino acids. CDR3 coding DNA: TGCGCCAGCAGCTCCCAGGGTAGCTCCTACAATGAGCAGTTCTTC. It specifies CASSSQGSSYNEQFF.

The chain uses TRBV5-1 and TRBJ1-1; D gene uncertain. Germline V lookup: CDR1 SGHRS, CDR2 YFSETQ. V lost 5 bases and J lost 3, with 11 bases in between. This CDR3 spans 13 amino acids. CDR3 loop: CASRVNGDTEAFF. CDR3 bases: TGCGCCAGCAGGGTCAACGGGGACACTGAAGCTTTCTTT. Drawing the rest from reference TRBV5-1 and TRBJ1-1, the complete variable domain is KAGVTQTPRYLIKTRGQQVTLSCSPISGHRSVSWYQQTPGQGLQFLFEYFSETQRNKGNFPGRFSGRQFSNSRSEMNVSTLELGDSALYLCASRVNGDTEAFFGQGTRLTVV.

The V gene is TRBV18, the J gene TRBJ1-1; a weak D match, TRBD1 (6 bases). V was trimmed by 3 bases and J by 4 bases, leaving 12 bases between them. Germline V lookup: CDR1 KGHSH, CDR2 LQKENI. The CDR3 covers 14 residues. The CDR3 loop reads CASSPTTTGTEAFF. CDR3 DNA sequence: TGTGCCAGCTCACCGACTACGACAGGCACTGAAGCTTTCTTT.

The CDR3 region has the DNA TGTGCCAGCAGCTCCCTTGAAGAGACCCAGTACTTC. Translated: CASSSLEETQYF. This sequence joins TRBV11-2 and TRBJ2-5, with D unclear. CDR3 length: 12 residues. V gave up 4 bases and J gave up 3 bases, with 6 bases separating them. Germline CDR1 is SGHAT and CDR2 is FQNNGV.

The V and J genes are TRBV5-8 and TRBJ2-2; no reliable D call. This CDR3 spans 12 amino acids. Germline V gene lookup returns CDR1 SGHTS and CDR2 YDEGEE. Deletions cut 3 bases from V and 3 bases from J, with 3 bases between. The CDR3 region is CASSSYTGELFF. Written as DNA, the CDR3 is TGTGCCAGCAGCTCTTACACCGGGGAGCTGTTTTTT.

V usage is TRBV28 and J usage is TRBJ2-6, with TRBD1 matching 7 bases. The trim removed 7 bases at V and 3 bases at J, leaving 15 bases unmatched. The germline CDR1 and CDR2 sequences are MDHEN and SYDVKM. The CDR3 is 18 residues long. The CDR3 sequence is CASTPLGGGEFGANVLTF. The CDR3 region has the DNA TGTGCCAGCACCCCGTTAGGGGGCGGCGAATTTGGGGCCAACGTCCTGACTTTC.

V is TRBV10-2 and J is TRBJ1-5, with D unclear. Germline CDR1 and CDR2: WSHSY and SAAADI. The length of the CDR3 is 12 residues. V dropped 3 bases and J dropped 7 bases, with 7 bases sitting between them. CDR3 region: CASSEPRQPQHF. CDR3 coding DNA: TGCGCCAGCAGTGAACCTAGACAGCCCCAGCATTTT.

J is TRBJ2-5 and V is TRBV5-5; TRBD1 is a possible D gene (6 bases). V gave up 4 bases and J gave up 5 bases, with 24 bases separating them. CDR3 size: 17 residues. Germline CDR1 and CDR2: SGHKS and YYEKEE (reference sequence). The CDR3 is CASSLHRDRSLGETQYF. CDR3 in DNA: TGTGCCAGCAGCCTACACAGGGATAGGAGCCTAGGGGAGACCCAGTACTTC. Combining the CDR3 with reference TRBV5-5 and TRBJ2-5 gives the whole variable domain DAGVTQSPTHLIKTRGQQVTLRCSPISGHKSVSWYQQVLGQGPQFIFQYYEKEERGRGNFPDRFSARQFPNYSSELNVNALLLGDSALYLCASSLHRDRSLGETQYFGPGTRLLVL.

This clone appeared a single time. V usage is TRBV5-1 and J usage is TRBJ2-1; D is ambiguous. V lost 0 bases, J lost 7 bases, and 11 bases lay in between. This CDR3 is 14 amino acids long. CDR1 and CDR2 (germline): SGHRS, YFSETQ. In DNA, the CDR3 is TGCGCCAGCAGCTTGGATCAGCCTCTAAATGAGCAGTTCTTC. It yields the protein CASSLDQPLNEQFF.

The CDR3 protein is CASSIGLAGGSSYNEQFF. The CDR3 DNA reads TGTGCCAGTAGTATAGGGCTAGCGGGAGGTAGCTCCTACAATGAGCAGTTCTTC. The J gene is TRBJ2-1, the V gene TRBV19, with 11 bases aligning to TRBD2. With 1 base clipped from V and 0 bases from J, the junction kept 5 bases outside the gene matches. CDR3 size: 18 residues. Germline CDR1 is LNHDA and CDR2 is SQIVND (reference sequence). Together with reference TRBV19 and TRBJ2-1, the CDR3 gives the full variable domain: DGGITQSPKYLFRKEGQNVTLSCEQNLNHDAMYWYRQDPGQGLRLIYYSQIVNDFQKGDIAEGYSVSREKKESFPLTVTSAQKNPTAFYLCASSIGLAGGSSYNEQFFGPGTRLTVL.

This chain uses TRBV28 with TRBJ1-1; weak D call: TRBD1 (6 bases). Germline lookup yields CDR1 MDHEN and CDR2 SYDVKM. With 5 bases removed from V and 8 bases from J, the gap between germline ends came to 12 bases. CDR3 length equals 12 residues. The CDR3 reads CASSIRTAEAFF. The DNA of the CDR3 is TGTGCCAGCAGTATCCGGACAGCCGAAGCTTTCTTT.

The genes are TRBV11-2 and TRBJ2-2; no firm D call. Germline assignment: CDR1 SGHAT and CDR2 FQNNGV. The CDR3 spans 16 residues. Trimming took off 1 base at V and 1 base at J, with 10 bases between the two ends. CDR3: CASSLVRRRNTGELFF. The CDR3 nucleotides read TGTGCCAGCAGCTTAGTAAGGAGAAGGAACACCGGGGAGCTGTTTTTT.

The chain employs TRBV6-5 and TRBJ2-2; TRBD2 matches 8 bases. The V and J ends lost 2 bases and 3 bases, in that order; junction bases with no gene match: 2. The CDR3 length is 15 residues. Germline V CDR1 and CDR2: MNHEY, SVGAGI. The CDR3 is CASSYGGGHTGELFF. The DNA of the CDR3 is TGTGCCAGCAGTTACGGCGGGGGGCACACCGGGGAGCTGTTTTTT.

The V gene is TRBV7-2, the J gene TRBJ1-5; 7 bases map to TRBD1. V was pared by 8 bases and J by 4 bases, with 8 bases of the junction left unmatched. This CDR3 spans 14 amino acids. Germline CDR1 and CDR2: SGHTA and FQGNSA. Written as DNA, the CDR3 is TGTGCCAGCCGACAGGGCGGGGTTAATCAGCCCCAGCATTTT. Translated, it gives CASRQGGVNQPQHF.

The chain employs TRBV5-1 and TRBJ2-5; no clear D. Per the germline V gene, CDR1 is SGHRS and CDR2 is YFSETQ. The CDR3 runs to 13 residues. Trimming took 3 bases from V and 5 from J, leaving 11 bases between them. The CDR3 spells CASSSKTRETQYF. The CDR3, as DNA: TGCGCCAGCAGCTCCAAGACGAGGGAGACCCAGTACTTC.

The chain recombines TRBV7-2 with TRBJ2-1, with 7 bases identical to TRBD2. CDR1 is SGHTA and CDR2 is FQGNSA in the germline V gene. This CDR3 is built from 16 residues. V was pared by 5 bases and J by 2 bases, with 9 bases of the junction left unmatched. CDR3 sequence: CASSAMSGAAYNEQFF. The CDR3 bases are TGTGCCAGCAGCGCTATGAGCGGGGCAGCCTACAATGAGCAGTTCTTC.

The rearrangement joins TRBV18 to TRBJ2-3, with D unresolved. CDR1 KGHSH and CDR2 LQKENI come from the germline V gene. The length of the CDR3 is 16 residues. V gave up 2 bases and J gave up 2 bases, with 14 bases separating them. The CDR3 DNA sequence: TGTGCCAGCTCACCAGTGTCGCGGCTGGCCACAGATACGCAGTATTTT. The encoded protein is CASSPVSRLATDTQYF.

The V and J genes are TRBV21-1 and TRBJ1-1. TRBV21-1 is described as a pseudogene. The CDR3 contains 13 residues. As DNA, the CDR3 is TGTGCCAGCAGCGGCGACGGGACCACTGAAGCTTTCTTT. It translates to CASSGDGTTEAFF.